The 15 T cell receptor beta chains listed next were all sequenced from one sample in a study of blood T cell repertoires in COVID-19. Assay used: immunoSEQ multiplex PCR; TCRdb lists only in-frame clones, some missing. The sample yields 210,000 or so clones, around 80% seen once. The sequenced sample consisted of peripheral blood. The origin of the receptors is a human donor in a cohort sampled during active COVID-19.

This CDR3 reads CASSLGLAGGVQETQYF. CDR3 bases: TGTGCCAGCAGCTTAGGACTAGCGGGAGGGGTCCAAGAGACCCAGTACTTC. The gene calls are TRBV7-2 and TRBJ2-5, with 14 bases matching TRBD2. CDR1 is SGHTA, CDR2 FQGNSA, per germline. V shed 1 base, J shed 1 base, and the junction held 2 bases outside the gene matches. CDR3 length: 17 amino acids.

This rearrangement joins TRBV3-1 (or the pseudogene TRBV3-2) to TRBJ1-6; D call uncertain. Trimming took 1 base from V and 10 from J, leaving 11 bases between them. The CDR3 consists of 14 residues. The germline V gene encodes CDR1 LGHDT and CDR2 YNNKEL (reference sequence). The CDR3 spells CASSQAGKRSPLHF. CDR3 sequence (DNA): TGTGCCAGCAGCCAAGCCGGGAAACGATCACCCCTCCACTTT.

This rearrangement joins TRBV7-2 to TRBJ1-2; TRBD1 matches at 10 bases. The CDR3 has 17 amino acids. The ends lost 4 bases at V and 2 bases at J; junction bases unmatched: 10. Germline loops: CDR1 SGHTA, CDR2 FQGNSA. The CDR3 sequence: CASSSTLGQGENYGYTF. The CDR3 bases are TGTGCCAGCAGCTCCACCCTCGGACAGGGGGAGAACTATGGCTACACCTTC.

The chain has TRBV28 and TRBJ2-7, with TRBD1 identical over 7 bases. The ends lost 5 bases at V and 0 bases at J; junction bases unmatched: 13. Per the germline V gene, CDR1 is MDHEN and CDR2 is SYDVKM. This CDR3 is 17 amino acids long. The DNA of the CDR3 is TGTGCCAGCAGTCCCCCCCGCTGGACAGGTAGCTCCTACGAGCAGTACTTC. Its translation: CASSPPRWTGSSYEQYF.

The genes are TRBV7-9 and TRBJ2-7; perhaps TRBD1 as D (5 bases). CDR3 length: 16 amino acids. Between the trimmed V and J ends, which lost 2 bases and 2 bases, there was a span of 16 bases. The germline V gene encodes CDR1 SEHNR and CDR2 FQNEAQ (reference sequence). The CDR3 nucleotides are TGTGCCAGCAGCTTAATCGTCGGCAGGGCACCCTACGAGCAGTACTTC. Residues: CASSLIVGRAPYEQYF.

The chain combines TRBV10-3 with TRBJ1-1, with 10 bases identical to TRBD1. The CDR3 extends over 17 amino acids. The germline CDR1 and CDR2 sequences are ENHRY and SYGVKD. J lost 0 bases, V lost 5 bases, and 9 bases had no gene match. The CDR3 DNA sequence: TGTGCCATCAGTAAGACAGGGGGCTTGAATATGAACACTGAAGCTTTCTTT. Translated: CAISKTGGLNMNTEAFF.

The V gene is TRBV5-1, the J gene TRBJ2-7; 10 bases map to TRBD1. The CDR3 sequence is 17 residues long. J was trimmed by 9 bases and V by 0 bases; bases with no gene match: 15. CDR1 and CDR2 from the germline V gene are SGHRS and YFSETQ. CDR3 DNA sequence: TGCGCCAGCAGCTTGGATCTTATAGGGACAGGGGTTTATGGGCAGTACTTC. It specifies CASSLDLIGTGVYGQYF.

The rearrangement joins TRBV5-1 to TRBJ2-7; tentative D call: TRBD1 (6 bases). Germline-derived CDR1 and CDR2 are SGHRS and YFSETQ. The CDR3 contains 14 residues. The germline V and J ends were trimmed by 0 bases and 6 bases, with 13 bases remaining between them. The CDR3 sequence: CASSLGTGSAEQYF. The CDR3 DNA sequence: TGCGCCAGCAGCTTGGGTACAGGGTCCGCCGAGCAGTACTTC.

The V gene is TRBV27, the J gene TRBJ1-3; tentative D call: TRBD1 (5 bases). V was pared by 9 bases and J by 0 bases, with 15 bases between. The CDR3 length is 15 residues. Germline V gene sequence: CDR1 MNHEY, CDR2 SMNVEV (reference sequence). CDR3 DNA sequence: TGTGCCAGTAAAAGCCAAGGGGTCTCTGGAAACACCATATATTTT. This codes for CASKSQGVSGNTIYF.

The chain has TRBV11-2 and TRBJ2-7; 9 bases fit TRBD2. Per germline, CDR1 SGHAT and CDR2 FQNNGV. V lost 4 bases and J lost 3; bases outside the gene matches: 7. This CDR3 contains 15 residues. The CDR3 sequence: CASSSPGLAFYEQYF. The CDR3, as DNA: TGTGCCAGCAGCTCGCCGGGACTAGCCTTCTACGAGCAGTACTTC.

V is TRBV4-1 and J is TRBJ2-4; 8 positions match TRBD2. Germline CDR1 and CDR2: MGHRA and YSYEKL. The CDR3 covers 18 residues. After removal of 1 base from V and 3 bases from J, the junction contained 11 bases not matched to a gene. The CDR3 reads CASSQAPREGRGKNIQYF. CDR3 in DNA: TGCGCCAGCAGCCAAGCCCCCCGGGAGGGCAGAGGCAAAAACATTCAGTACTTC.

This clone was recorded only once. This chain uses TRBV18 with TRBJ1-5, with 8 positions matching TRBD1. This CDR3 has 13 residues. Trimming took 5 bases from V and 9 from J; bases not matched to a gene: 6. In germline, CDR1 is KGHSH, CDR2 LQKENI. The CDR3 DNA sequence: TGTGCCAGCTCAGGAACAGGGGGTCGGCCCCAGCATTTT. This codes for CASSGTGGRPQHF.

The chain combines TRBV11-1 with TRBJ2-7; D unclear. Trimming removed 1 base at V and 1 base at J, with 11 bases between. The V gene's germline CDR1 is SGHAT and CDR2 FQDESV (reference sequence). This CDR3 is built from 15 residues. The DNA for the CDR3 is TGTGCCAGCAGCTTAGGGCGGCAGACTTCCTACGAGCAGTACTTC. Its protein is CASSLGRQTSYEQYF.

The gene calls are TRBV4-3 and TRBJ2-7; 13 positions agree with TRBD2. V dropped 5 bases and J dropped 2; count of bases not matched to a gene: 3. Per germline, CDR1 LGHNA and CDR2 YSLEER. The CDR3 runs to 15 residues. The CDR3 sequence is CASSWTSGGPYEQYF. As DNA, the CDR3 is TGCGCCAGCAGCTGGACTAGCGGGGGACCCTACGAGCAGTACTTC.

The chain links TRBV5-1 to TRBJ2-2, with 13 bases aligning to TRBD2. Germline CDR1 reads SGHRS; CDR2 reads YFSETQ. The CDR3 is 16 amino acids. V shed 0 bases and J 5 bases; nucleotides not matched to a gene: 1. The CDR3, as DNA: TGCGCCAGCAGCTTGGGGACTAGCGGGAGTACCGGGGAGCTGTTTTTT. Its translation: CASSLGTSGSTGELFF.